Listed below are T cell receptor beta chains from one sample, sequenced in a study of OX40 agonist ivuxolimab in advanced cancers. Using immunoSEQ multiplex PCR, the repertoire was profiled, and TCRdb retains in-frame clones only, with some absent. The sample lists 55,000 to 60,000 clones, about 81% occurring once. The source was CD4+ or CD8+ T cells sorted from blood, collected in a trial of the OX40 agonist ivuxolimab. The receptors here all came from an adult with an advanced solid tumor such as melanoma, head and neck, liver or kidney cancer. The CDR3 runs from the conserved cysteine through the conserved F or W. A D gene is named only where the DNA matches it firmly. Only part of the rows carry a size: once, few, many, or a class if the clone is expanded.

j_gene	v_gene	d_gene	len	abundance	CDR3aa	CDR3nt
TRBJ1-1	TRBV18	.	13	few	CASSPNKGTEAFF	TGTGCCAGCTCACCAAACAAAGGCACTGAAGCTTTCTTT
TRBJ1-2	TRBV6-5	.	14	.	CASTQSRDSYGYTF	TGTGCCAGCACCCAAAGTAGGGATAGCTATGGCTACACCTTC
TRBJ2-3	TRBV14	.	14	.	CASRGGLSTDTQYF	TGTGCCAGCAGGGGAGGACTAAGCACAGATACGCAGTATTTT
TRBJ1-5	TRBV6-6	.	16	.	CASSYPSPGVNQPQHF	TGTGCCAGCAGTTACCCGAGCCCGGGGGTCAATCAGCCCCAGCATTTT
TRBJ1-1	TRBV7-8	.	15	.	CASSPLAVRDTEAFF	TGTGCCAGCAGCCCATTAGCGGTCCGGGACACTGAAGCTTTCTTT
TRBJ2-7	TRBV19	TRBD2	15	.	CASSMSQRGTYEQYF	TGTGCCAGTAGTATGTCCCAGCGGGGGACCTACGAGCAGTACTTC
TRBJ1-1	TRBV6-5	.	15	.	CASSVRSILNTEAFF	TGTGCCAGCAGTGTGCGGTCGATTTTGAACACTGAAGCTTTCTTT
TRBJ1-1	TRBV5-5	TRBD1	15	.	CASSSGTGRPTEAFF	TGTGCCAGCAGCTCCGGGACAGGGCGTCCCACTGAAGCTTTCTTT
TRBJ1-1	TRBV5-1	.	16	.	CASSLVGTAMNTEAFF	TGCGCCAGCAGCTTGGTAGGTACAGCCATGAACACTGAAGCTTTCTTT
TRBJ1-5	TRBV7-8	TRBD1	22	few	CASSSGLIRDRVSPTGHQPQHF	TGTGCCAGCAGCTCGGGCTTGATACGGGACAGGGTATCACCTACGGGACATCAGCCCCAGCATTTT
TRBJ1-2	TRBV27	.	14	once	CASSFREGTGGYTF	TGTGCCAGCAGTTTCCGGGAAGGAACAGGCGGCTACACCTTC
TRBJ1-3	TRBV6-5	.	15	once	CASSYSAGTGNTIYF	TGTGCCAGCAGTTACTCGGCAGGGACTGGAAACACCATATATTTT
TRBJ1-2	TRBV28	TRBD1	14	.	CASRSRGTAYGYTF	TGTGCCAGCAGATCCCGGGGGACAGCGTATGGCTACACCTTC
TRBJ2-3	TRBV2	TRBD1	13	.	CASSVDRMDTQYF	TGTGCCAGCAGTGTGGACAGGATGGATACGCAGTATTTT
TRBJ2-6	TRBV7-9	TRBD2	14	.	CASGLAGAYNVLTF	TGTGCCAGCGGGCTAGCGGGGGCCTACAACGTCCTGACTTTC
TRBJ1-5	TRBV7-6	.	13	.	CASSLDRGQPQHF	TGTGCCAGCAGCTTAGACCGCGGTCAGCCCCAGCATTTT
TRBJ1-2	TRBV5-1	.	13	few	CASSLKQGFGYTF	TGCGCCAGCAGCTTGAAACAGGGCTTCGGCTACACCTTC
TRBJ1-2	TRBV2	.	13	.	CASRDTGIYGYTF	TGTGCCAGCAGGGATACAGGGATCTATGGCTACACCTTC
TRBJ1-3	TRBV19	TRBD1	15	.	CASTSGTDSGNTIYF	TGTGCCAGCACCTCCGGGACAGACTCTGGAAACACCATATATTTT
TRBJ2-3	TRBV5-5	.	14	once	CASSLGTDTDTQYF	TGTGCCAGCAGCTTGGGGACAGACACAGATACGCAGTATTTT
TRBJ2-2	TRBV7-3	TRBD2	16	.	CASSLGPAGGPGELFF	TGTGCCAGCAGCTTAGGCCCAGCGGGGGGGCCCGGGGAGCTGTTTTTT
TRBJ2-5	TRBV7-6	.	14	.	CASSLGSLQETQYF	TGTGCCAGCAGCTTAGGTTCCCTTCAAGAGACCCAGTACTTC
TRBJ2-5	TRBV4-2	.	14	.	CASSPLAPPKTQYF	TGTGCCAGCAGCCCCCTGGCCCCGCCGAAGACCCAGTACTTC
TRBJ2-7	TRBV4-1	TRBD1	15	.	CASSRDTGGSYEQYF	TGCGCCAGCTCGCGCGATACAGGGGGTAGTTACGAGCAGTACTTC
TRBJ1-1	TRBV7-9	.	14	.	CASSRGGVNTEAFF	TGTGCCAGCAGTAGGGGCGGAGTGAACACTGAAGCTTTCTTT